These 29 T cell receptor beta chains were all obtained from the same sample, sequenced in a study of identical twins. TCRdb re-called the 5' RACE reads through MiXCR, storing one row per CDR3 protein. The table lists under 900,000 distinct CDR3 sequences, about 12% of them singletons. These sequences were also reported in another study, on yellow fever vaccine responses in identical twins.

Sequencing was done on a sample of PBMCs. The receptors originated from a woman aged 18-29 years in good health.

This chain uses TRBV7-6 with TRBJ2-1, with TRBD2 matching 14 bases. The CDR3 is 20 amino acids. From germline, CDR1 is SGHVS and CDR2 FNYEAQ. Losses at the gene ends were 0 bases for V and 3 bases for J; bases not matched to a gene: 10. CDR3 sequence: CASSLAGLAGGLRRYNEQFF. In nucleotides, the CDR3 is TGTGCCAGCAGCTTAGCCGGACTAGCGGGGGGCCTTCGACGCTACAATGAGCAGTTCTTC.

The CDR3 bases are TGTGCCAGCAGCAGGACGGTTGGGCCTTACAATGAGCAGTTCTTC. Translation gives CASSRTVGPYNEQFF. The V gene is TRBV5-6, the J gene TRBJ2-1; D uncertain. The CDR3 sequence is 15 residues long. Per germline, CDR1 SGHDT and CDR2 YYEEEE. Trimming pared 4 bases from V and 4 bases from J, leaving 15 bases between. The whole variable domain, remainder taken from reference TRBV5-6 and TRBJ2-1, is DAGVTQSPTHLIKTRGQQVTLRCSPKSGHDTVSWYQQALGQGPQFIFQYYEEEERQRGNFPDRFSGHQFPNYSSELNVNALLLGDSALYLCASSRTVGPYNEQFFGPGTRLTVL.

Ten or more counts support this clonotype. The CDR3 nucleotides read TGCGCCAGCAGCCCGTATTTAGGCCCCTACGAGCAGTACTTC. The encoded protein is CASSPYLGPYEQYF. V and J are TRBV4-1 and TRBJ2-7; D is undetermined. V lost 4 bases to trimming and J lost 2 bases, with 12 bases between them. The length of the CDR3 is 14 residues. Per the germline V gene, CDR1 is MGHRA and CDR2 is YSYEKL.

The table lists this clonotype with a few counts. CDR3 sequence: CASSKIRIPQANEQFF. CDR3 DNA: TGTGCCAGCAGCAAAATCCGAATCCCCCAGGCCAATGAGCAGTTCTTC. The rearrangement links TRBV7-8 to TRBJ2-1; D uncertain. Trimming pared 5 bases from V and 6 bases from J, leaving 20 bases between. Germline V CDR1 and CDR2: SGHVS, FQNEAQ. CDR3 length: 16 amino acids. The full variable domain, with the rest looked up from reference TRBV7-8 and TRBJ2-1, is GAGVSQSPRYKVAKRGQDVALRCDPISGHVSLFWYQQALGQGPEFLTYFQNEAQLDKSGLPSDRFFAERPEGSVSTLKIQRTQQEDSAVYLCASSKIRIPQANEQFFGPGTRLTVL.

V is TRBV12-3 or TRBV12-4 and J is TRBJ2-3, with D possibly matching TRBD2 (5 bases). This CDR3 is built from 17 residues. V gave up 2 bases and J gave up 0 bases, with 15 bases separating them. The CDR3 region is CASSLTVGGSSTDTQYF. The CDR3 DNA reads TGTGCCAGCAGTTTAACGGTTGGCGGGTCTAGCACAGATACGCAGTATTTT.

This clonotype appeared a few times. The rearrangement links TRBV12-3 or TRBV12-4 to TRBJ2-2, with D hard to call. V shed 0 bases and J shed 3 bases, with 8 bases lying between them. The CDR3 covers 15 residues. CDR3 DNA: TGTGCCAGCAGTTTAGCGCCCCAGGACACCGGGGAGCTGTTTTTT. Its protein is CASSLAPQDTGELFF.

CDR3 DNA sequence: TGTGCCAGCAGTTACTCGACACAGAACACCGGGGAGCTGTTTTTT. It codes for CASSYSTQNTGELFF. The V gene is TRBV6-5, the J gene TRBJ2-2; D not resolved. Deletions cut 0 bases from V and 1 base from J, with 6 bases between. The germline gives CDR1 MNHEY, CDR2 SVGAGI. CDR3 size: 15 residues.

This clonotype was observed at least ten times. This sequence joins TRBV12-3 or TRBV12-4 and TRBJ2-2; D is unresolved. The CDR3 has 12 amino acids. Trimming removed 5 bases at V and 4 bases at J, with 5 bases between. The CDR3 DNA follows: TGTGCCAGCAGTAGAACCACCGGGGAGCTGTTTTTT. It specifies CASSRTTGELFF.

This clonotype was counted between two and nine times. The rearrangement joins TRBV7-2 to TRBJ2-2; D might be TRBD1 (6 bases). Trimming left V 1 base short and J 4 bases short, with 13 bases between. Germline V gives CDR1 SGHTA, CDR2 FQGNSA. The CDR3 sequence is 16 residues long. CDR3 protein: CASSLDRVKVTGELFF. DNA of the CDR3: TGTGCCAGCAGCTTAGACAGGGTCAAGGTCACCGGGGAGCTGTTTTTT.

The CDR3 protein is CASSMGGYDEQFF. CDR3 nucleotides: TGTGCCAGTAGTATGGGAGGGTATGATGAGCAGTTCTTC. The chain recombines TRBV19 with TRBJ2-1; 7 bases fit TRBD2. The CDR3 runs to 13 residues. CDR1 is LNHDA, CDR2 SQIVND, per germline (reference sequence). J was trimmed by 8 bases and V by 3 bases; bases with no gene match: 4.

The CDR3 protein is CSARAARSNTEAFF. In nucleotides, the CDR3 is TGCAGTGCTAGAGCGGCAAGGTCGAACACTGAAGCTTTCTTT. V usage is TRBV20-1 and J usage is TRBJ1-1; the D is unclear. The CDR3 is made up of 14 amino acids. Germline CDR1 and CDR2: DFQATT and SNEGSKA (reference sequence). V gave up 1 base and J gave up 1 base, with 10 bases separating them.

V and J are TRBV25-1 and TRBJ1-1; D possibly corresponds to TRBD1 (5 bases). V was trimmed by 9 bases and J by 0 bases, leaving 11 bases between them. The CDR3 has 13 amino acids. Germline assignment: CDR1 MGHDK and CDR2 SYGVNS. This CDR3 is CASRQSLNTEAFF. Written as DNA, the CDR3 is TGTGCCAGTAGACAGAGCTTGAACACTGAAGCTTTCTTT.

This clonotype has only a few counts. The V gene is TRBV7-2, the J gene TRBJ2-3; D is unclear. CDR3 length equals 13 residues. Germline V CDR1 and CDR2: SGHTA, FQGNSA. The V and J ends lost 4 bases and 4 bases respectively, with 9 bases between them. CDR3 sequence (DNA): TGTGCCAGCAGCTCATCCGCTCCAGATACGCAGTATTTT. Its translation: CASSSSAPDTQYF. Full variable domain (rest looked up from reference TRBV7-2 and TRBJ2-3): GAGVSQSPSNKVTEKGKDVELRCDPISGHTALYWYRQSLGQGLEFLIYFQGNSAPDKSGLPSDRFSAERTGGSVSTLTIQRTQQEDSAVYLCASSSSAPDTQYFGPGTRLTVL.

This clonotype has only a few counts. V and J are TRBV27 and TRBJ2-2; D unclear. This CDR3 contains 13 residues. Trimming stripped 0 bases from V and 8 bases from J, with 7 bases between. Germline assignment: CDR1 MNHEY and CDR2 SMNVEV (reference sequence). CDR3 region: CASSLSSRGELFF. CDR3 DNA: TGTGCCAGCAGTTTATCCTCCCGGGGGGAGCTGTTTTTT.

This clonotype was observed a few times. This chain joins TRBV20-1 and TRBJ1-1; D may be TRBD1 (5 bases). V was cut by 1 base and J by 6 bases, with 12 bases left in between. This CDR3 comprises 13 residues. Per the germline V gene, CDR1 is DFQATT and CDR2 is SNEGSKA (reference sequence). The CDR3 is CSARGTLGPEAFF. The CDR3 DNA reads TGCAGTGCTAGAGGGACACTGGGACCTGAAGCTTTCTTT.

This clonotype was detected only a few times. The chain joins TRBV5-5 to TRBJ2-1; D may be TRBD2 (6 bases). The V gene's germline CDR1 is SGHKS and CDR2 YYEKEE (reference sequence). The CDR3 is 13 amino acids. V shed 7 bases and J shed 8 bases, with 16 bases lying between them. This chain's CDR3 is CASHTLAPDEQFF. CDR3 sequence (DNA): TGTGCCAGCCATACACTAGCTCCCGATGAGCAGTTCTTC.

The chain recombines TRBV3-1 with TRBJ2-5, with D possibly being TRBD2 (5 bases). The length of the CDR3 is 16 residues. The germline V and J ends were trimmed by 0 bases and 2 bases, with 13 bases remaining between them. Germline values: CDR1 LGHDT, CDR2 YNNKEL (reference sequence). CDR3 residues: CASSQDESRGQETQYF. The CDR3 coding sequence is TGTGCCAGCAGCCAAGATGAGAGTCGGGGTCAAGAGACCCAGTACTTC.

The chain employs TRBV20-1 and TRBJ2-1; no definite D call. V lost 0 bases and J lost 9, with 15 bases in between. The CDR3 consists of 14 residues. In germline, CDR1 is DFQATT, CDR2 SNEGSKA (reference sequence). The CDR3 DNA is TGCAGTGCTAGAGAACCCACTTCAAGCACTGAGCAGTTCTTC. Protein sequence: CSAREPTSSTEQFF.

This rearrangement joins TRBV20-1 to TRBJ2-1; 13 nucleotides agree with TRBD2. The germline CDR1 and CDR2 sequences are DFQATT and SNEGSKA (reference sequence). This CDR3 spans 15 amino acids. V shed 6 bases and J 2 bases; nucleotides not matched to a gene: 4. CDR3 residues: CSARTSGGPYNEQFF. CDR3 DNA sequence: TGCAGTGCACGGACTAGCGGGGGTCCCTACAATGAGCAGTTCTTC.

This clonotype was counted only a few times. The V gene is TRBV6-2 or TRBV6-3, the J gene TRBJ1-5; tentative D call: TRBD1 (5 bases). This CDR3 comprises 15 residues. The V gene lost 3 bases and the J gene lost 2 bases, with 11 bases spanning the gap. Germline CDR1 is MNHEY and CDR2 is SVGEGT. In DNA, the CDR3 is TGTGCCAGCAGTTATGGGGGGTTTGGCAATCAGCCCCAGCATTTT. Protein product: CASSYGGFGNQPQHF.

This clonotype was counted many times. This chain's CDR3 is CSALRDGLNTEAFF. Here the CDR3 DNA reads TGCAGTGCTCTTAGGGACGGATTGAACACTGAAGCTTTCTTT. The rearrangement joins TRBV20-1 to TRBJ1-1; tentative D call: TRBD1 (5 bases). Trimming left V 5 bases short and J 0 bases short, with 13 bases between. The CDR3 is 14 residues long. Germline loops: CDR1 DFQATT, CDR2 SNEGSKA (reference sequence).

V usage is TRBV29-1 and J usage is TRBJ2-1; 7 bases align to TRBD2. Germline lookup yields CDR1 SQVTM and CDR2 ANQGSEA. The CDR3 is 16 residues long. V lost 4 bases to trimming and J lost 1 base; unmatched junction nucleotides: 10. This chain's CDR3 is CSVVGGVAGSYNEQFF. The CDR3, as DNA: TGCAGCGTTGTGGGGGGGGTAGCGGGTTCCTACAATGAGCAGTTCTTC.

This chain uses TRBV28 with TRBJ2-7, with D perhaps given as TRBD1 or TRBD2 (5 bases each). V lost 11 bases and J lost 6, with 23 bases in between. Germline V CDR1 and CDR2: MDHEN, SYDVKM. The CDR3 runs 14 residues. In DNA form, the CDR3 reads TGTGCCTCCCTCCGCGAGGGGTTCTTAACCGAGCAGTACTTC. It specifies CASLREGFLTEQYF.

The V and J genes are TRBV12-3 or TRBV12-4 and TRBJ2-2, with D unclear. V gave up 3 bases and J gave up 0 bases, with 8 bases separating them. The CDR3 runs to 15 residues. CDR3 protein: CASSFSGTNTGELFF. The CDR3 region has the DNA TGTGCCAGCAGTTTCAGTGGGACGAACACCGGGGAGCTGTTTTTT.

This clonotype has ten or more counts. The chain joins TRBV12-3 or TRBV12-4 to TRBJ2-2; D tentatively fits TRBD1 or TRBD2 (5 bases each). The CDR3 consists of 13 residues. The ends were cut back, 5 bases at V and 6 bases at J, with 10 bases in the middle. The CDR3 region is CASSLGDAGELFF. Written as DNA, the CDR3 is TGTGCCAGCAGTCTGGGGGACGCCGGGGAGCTGTTTTTT.

The chain has TRBV6-5 and TRBJ2-3; 9 bases align to TRBD2. V dropped 0 bases and J dropped 7; count of bases not matched to a gene: 14. There are 18 residues in the CDR3. Germline CDR1 is MNHEY and CDR2 is SVGAGI. The chain's CDR3 is CASSYSIPSGAWGNTQYF. In nucleotides, the CDR3 is TGTGCCAGCAGTTACTCCATTCCTAGCGGGGCCTGGGGGAATACGCAGTATTTT.

In this sample, this clonotype turned up a few times. V and J are TRBV5-6 and TRBJ2-7; maybe TRBD1 (5 bases). With 0 bases removed from V and 3 bases from J, the gap between germline ends came to 10 bases. The germline V gene has CDR1 SGHDT and CDR2 YYEEEE. The CDR3 length is 14 residues. CDR3 in DNA: TGTGCCAGCAGCTTGGCAGGGAACATCTACGAGCAGTACTTC. Protein: CASSLAGNIYEQYF. Using reference TRBV5-6 and TRBJ2-7 for the parts outside the CDR3, the full variable domain is DAGVTQSPTHLIKTRGQQVTLRCSPKSGHDTVSWYQQALGQGPQFIFQYYEEEERQRGNFPDRFSGHQFPNYSSELNVNALLLGDSALYLCASSLAGNIYEQYFGPGTRLTVT.

J is TRBJ2-4 and V is TRBV5-8; D is undetermined. Trimming pared 4 bases from V and 0 bases from J, leaving 11 bases between. CDR3 size: 15 residues. Per germline, CDR1 SGHTS and CDR2 YDEGEE. CDR3 protein: CASSPDVGAKNIQYF. The CDR3 nucleotides read TGTGCCAGCAGCCCAGACGTTGGAGCCAAAAACATTCAGTACTTC. Full variable domain (rest looked up from reference TRBV5-8 and TRBJ2-4): EAGVTQSPTHLIKTRGQQATLRCSPISGHTSVYWYQQALGLGLQFLLWYDEGEERNRGNFPPRFSGRQFPNYSSELNVNALELEDSALYLCASSPDVGAKNIQYFGAGTRLSVL.

The chain is built from TRBV2 and TRBJ2-5; D not certain. Germline V lookup: CDR1 SNHLY, CDR2 FYNNEI. The CDR3 runs 15 residues. The ends were cut back, 4 bases at V and 2 bases at J, with 14 bases in the middle. The CDR3 protein is CASSARSDGQETQYF. CDR3 in DNA: TGTGCCAGCAGTGCCCGGTCGGACGGGCAAGAGACCCAGTACTTC.